This T cell receptor beta chain was sequenced in a study of T cells after yellow fever vaccination. Study summary: Where fractions had low cell numbers, libraries were prepared from them with the SMART-Seq v4 Ultra Low Input RNA kit.

A 5'RACE template-switching step, the method used to make TCR cDNA, added a universal primer site and UMIs. Each CDR3 protein is one row after TCRdb ran MiXCR on the 5' RACE reads. The profile shows approximately 250,000 distinct CDR3 sequences, around 4.9% of them singletons. This clonotype has more than one count but fewer than ten. The antigen remains unidentified. Broader study findings: Detected again after the booster were most primary-vaccination clones, at 95% to 98% CD4 and nearly 90% CD8. Any FACS-sorted repertoire could hold abundant clonotypes that contaminate it from the bulk population.

In germline, CDR1 is SGHRS, CDR2 YFSETQ. CDR3 size: 15 residues. Trimming took 2 bases from V and 1 from J, leaving 10 bases between them. The chain recombines TRBV5-1 with TRBJ2-1, with a tentative D call TRBD1 (5 bases). Sequencing was performed on CD4+ T cells sorted from PBMCs, taken on the day of the yellow fever booster vaccination. The clonotype comes from a man aged 18 to 30 who received the YFV17D yellow fever vaccine. For the CDR3, the DNA is TGCGCCAGCAGCTTCCAGGGAATGTCCTACAATGAGCAGTTCTTC. Protein: CASSFQGMSYNEQFF.